This T cell receptor beta chain is drawn from a study of Graves' ophthalmopathy and Graves' hyperthyroidism. General study points: The model's prediction of ophthalmopathy progression had 70.59% sensitivity and 72% to 75% specificity. Most thyroid clonotypes with frequency above 0.001 were detected in blood too.

The authors amplified TCR beta CDR3 regions, and they did so from RNA transcripts for repertoire sequencing. Amplification began with first-round RT-PCR using HTBI primers, then second-round multiplex PCR was performed. TCRdb itself ran the multiplex PCR reads through MiXCR, one entry per CDR3 protein. The data hold more than 150,000 distinct CDR3 sequences, with 30% to 45% observed a single time. Where ophthalmopathy was present, donors had moderate-to-severe activity, CAS ≥3, NOSPECS ≥4 and duration under 3 months. Certain patients, namely those with other autoimmune diseases, uncontrolled infections, pregnancy or lactation, were excluded. CDR1 and CDR2 from the germline V gene are LNHDA and SQIVND (reference sequence). Trimming at V came to 4 bases and at J to 2 bases, leaving 3 bases not matched to a gene. The CDR3 contains 14 residues. This clonotype was found many times. The antigen remains undetermined.

The TCR was taken from a woman between 40 and 55 years old with Graves' ophthalmopathy. The sample consisted of peripheral blood. The chain carries TRBV19 and TRBJ1-1, with 8 positions matching TRBD1. The CDR3 here is CASSRTGPNTEAFF. The CDR3 DNA sequence: TGTGCCAGTAGTAGGACAGGGCCCAACACTGAAGCTTTCTTT.